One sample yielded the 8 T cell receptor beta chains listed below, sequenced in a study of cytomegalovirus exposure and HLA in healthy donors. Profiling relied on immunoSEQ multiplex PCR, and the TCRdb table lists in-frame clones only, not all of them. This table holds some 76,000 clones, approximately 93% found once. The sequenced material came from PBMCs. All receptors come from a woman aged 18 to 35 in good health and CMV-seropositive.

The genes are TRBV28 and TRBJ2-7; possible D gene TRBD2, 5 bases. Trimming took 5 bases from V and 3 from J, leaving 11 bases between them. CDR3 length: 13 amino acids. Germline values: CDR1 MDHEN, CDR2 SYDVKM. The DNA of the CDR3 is TGTGCCAGCAGTGAGGGTCTTTTCTACGAGCAGTACTTC. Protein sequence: CASSEGLFYEQYF.

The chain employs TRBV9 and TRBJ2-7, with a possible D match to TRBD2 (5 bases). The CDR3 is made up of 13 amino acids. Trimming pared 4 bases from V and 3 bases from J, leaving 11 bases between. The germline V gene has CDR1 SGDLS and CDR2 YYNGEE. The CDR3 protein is CASSSSEGYEQYF. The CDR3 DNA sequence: TGTGCCAGCAGCTCCAGTGAGGGCTACGAGCAGTACTTC.

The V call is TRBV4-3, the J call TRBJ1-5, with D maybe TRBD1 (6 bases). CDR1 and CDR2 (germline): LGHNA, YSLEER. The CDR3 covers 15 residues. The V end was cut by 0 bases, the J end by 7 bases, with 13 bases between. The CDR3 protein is CASSQDVQGDQPQHF. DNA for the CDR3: TGCGCCAGCAGCCAAGATGTACAGGGAGACCAGCCCCAGCATTTT.

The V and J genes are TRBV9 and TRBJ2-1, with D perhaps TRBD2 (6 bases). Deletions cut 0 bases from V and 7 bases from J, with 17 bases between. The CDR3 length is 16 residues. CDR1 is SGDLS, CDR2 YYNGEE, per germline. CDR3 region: CASSVDPREVFNEQFF. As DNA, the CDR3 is TGTGCCAGCAGCGTAGACCCCAGGGAGGTTTTTAATGAGCAGTTCTTC.

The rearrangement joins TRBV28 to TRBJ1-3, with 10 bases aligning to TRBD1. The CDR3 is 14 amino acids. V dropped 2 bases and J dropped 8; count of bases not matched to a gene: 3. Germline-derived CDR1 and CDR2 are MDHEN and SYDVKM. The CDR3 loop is CASSLGTGADTIYF. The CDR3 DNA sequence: TGTGCCAGCAGTTTAGGGACAGGGGCGGACACCATATATTTT. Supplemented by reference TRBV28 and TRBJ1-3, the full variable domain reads DVKVTQSSRYLVKRTGEKVFLECVQDMDHENMFWYRQDPGLGLRLIYFSYDVKMKEKGDIPEGYSVSREKKERFSLILESASTNQTSMYLCASSLGTGADTIYFGEGSWLTVV.

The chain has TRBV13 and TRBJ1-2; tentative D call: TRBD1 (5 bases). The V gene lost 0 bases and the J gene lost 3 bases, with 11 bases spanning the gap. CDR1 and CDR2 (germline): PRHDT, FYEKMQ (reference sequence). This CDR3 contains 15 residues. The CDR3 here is CASSLGLQGYYGYTF. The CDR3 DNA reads TGTGCCAGCAGCTTAGGCCTGCAGGGATACTATGGCTACACCTTC.

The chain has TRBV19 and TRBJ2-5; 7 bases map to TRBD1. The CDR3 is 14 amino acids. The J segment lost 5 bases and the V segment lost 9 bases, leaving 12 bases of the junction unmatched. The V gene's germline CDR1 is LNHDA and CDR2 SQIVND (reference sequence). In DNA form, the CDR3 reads TGTGCCAGCAACCACGAAGGGGGCGCGGAGACCCAGTACTTC. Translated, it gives CASNHEGGAETQYF.

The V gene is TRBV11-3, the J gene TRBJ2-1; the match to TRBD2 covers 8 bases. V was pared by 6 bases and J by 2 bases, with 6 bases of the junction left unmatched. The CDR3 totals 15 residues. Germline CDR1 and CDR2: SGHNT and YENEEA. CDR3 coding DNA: TGTGCCAGCAGTCGCGGACTAGCTCCCTACAATGAGCAGTTCTTC. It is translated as CASSRGLAPYNEQFF.